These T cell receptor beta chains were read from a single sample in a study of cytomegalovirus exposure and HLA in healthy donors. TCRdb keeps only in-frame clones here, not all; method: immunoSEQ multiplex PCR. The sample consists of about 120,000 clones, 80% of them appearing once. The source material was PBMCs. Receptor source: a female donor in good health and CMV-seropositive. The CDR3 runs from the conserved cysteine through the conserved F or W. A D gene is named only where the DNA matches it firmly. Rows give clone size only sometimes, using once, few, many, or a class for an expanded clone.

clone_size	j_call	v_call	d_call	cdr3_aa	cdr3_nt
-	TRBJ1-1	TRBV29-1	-	CSVGGGGSEAFF	TGCAGCGTTGGAGGGGGGGGTTCTGAAGCTTTCTTT
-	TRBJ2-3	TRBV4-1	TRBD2	CASSRAGGLADTQYF	TGCGCCAGCAGCCGGGCGGGGGGGCTGGCAGATACGCAGTATTTT
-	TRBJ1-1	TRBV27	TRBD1	CASSFRRQGGTEAFF	TGTGCCAGCAGTTTCCGCCGACAGGGTGGGACTGAAGCTTTCTTT
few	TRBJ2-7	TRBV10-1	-	CASFGPLYEQYF	TGCGCCAGCTTTGGGCCTCTCTACGAGCAGTACTTC
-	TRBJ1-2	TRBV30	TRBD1	CAWSDPGTGNRGYTF	TGTGCCTGGAGTGACCCTGGGACAGGGAATCGCGGCTACACCTTC
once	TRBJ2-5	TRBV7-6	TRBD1	CASSQDQGVAYQETQYF	TGTGCCAGCAGCCAGGACCAGGGGGTTGCCTATCAAGAGACCCAGTACTTC
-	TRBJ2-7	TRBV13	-	CASSVSGEQYF	TGTGCCAGCAGCGTTTCAGGAGAGCAGTACTTC
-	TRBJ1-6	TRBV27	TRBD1	CASSPWGTAVPPLHF	TGTGCCAGCAGCCCTTGGGGGACAGCCGTTCCACCCCTCCACTTT
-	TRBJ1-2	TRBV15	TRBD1	CATSRDQGAGYGYTF	TGTGCCACCAGCAGAGATCAGGGGGCGGGCTATGGCTACACCTTC
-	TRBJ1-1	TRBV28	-	CASSPTANTEAFF	TGTGCCAGCAGCCCGACAGCGAACACTGAAGCTTTCTTT
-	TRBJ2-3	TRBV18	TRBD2	CASSRGTSGDTQYF	TGTGCCAGCTCACGTGGGACTAGCGGTGATACGCAGTATTTT
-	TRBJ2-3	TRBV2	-	CASSENLAGDTQYF	TGTGCCAGCAGTGAAAATTTGGCGGGAGATACGCAGTATTTT
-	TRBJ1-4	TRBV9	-	CASSPLPPGGSYRTEKLFF	TGTGCCAGCAGCCCTTTACCACCCGGGGGTTCCTATCGAACTGAAAAACTGTTTTTT
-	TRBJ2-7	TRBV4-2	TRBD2	CASSQVHTSGGVSSYEQYF	TGTGCCAGCAGCCAAGTTCACACTAGCGGGGGGGTATCCTCCTACGAGCAGTACTTC
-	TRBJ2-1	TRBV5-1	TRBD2	CASRGVPAGVNEQFF	TGCGCCAGCCGGGGGGTGCCAGCGGGGGTAAATGAGCAGTTCTTC